This T cell receptor beta chain came from a study of CD8 T cells in ankylosing spondylitis. TCRdb itself ran the 5' RACE reads through MiXCR, one entry per CDR3 protein. The table includes 200,000 to 250,000 distinct CDR3 sequences, roughly 8.2% detected once. This CDR3 is 13 amino acids long. Germline lookup yields CDR1 SNHLY and CDR2 FYNNEI. With 6 bases removed from V and 5 bases from J, the gap between germline ends came to 13 bases. The TCR originated in a female donor with ankylosing spondylitis or in good health (not recorded which). This chain uses TRBV2 with TRBJ1-2, with D unresolved. Source material: blood, either unsorted or a sorted T cell fraction (not recorded which). CDR3 loop: CASSAGRSYGYTF. The CDR3 nucleotides are TGTGCCAGCAGCGCGGGTCGTTCTTATGGCTACACCTTC.